The clone carrying this T cell receptor (beta chain) was detected a few times. Produced via immunoSEQ multiplex PCR; TCRdb's table is partial and in-frame only. The sample yields about 680,000 clones, around 92% seen once. The data stem from a study of Ad26.COV2.S vaccination and SARS-CoV-2 variants. Treatment defined: 15 to 20 received Ad26.COV2.S at low or high dose, single or two shots; 5 received placebo; per-sample allocation not given. Samples analyzed were those drawn on day 63 after the first vaccine or placebo injection. CDR1 is MNHEY and CDR2 is SVGAGI in the germline V gene. This CDR3 is built from 16 residues. V lost 2 bases and J lost 13, with 21 bases in between.

This chain connects TRBV6-5 to TRBJ1-6; no clear D gene. Sequencing used peripheral blood, obtained in a trial of Ad26.COV2.S vaccine versus placebo. The receptor was derived from a person aged 18-60 years who received the Ad26.COV2.S COVID-19 vaccine or a placebo. CDR3: CASSYGTALGSFPLHF. For the CDR3, the DNA is TGTGCCAGCAGTTACGGCACGGCACTCGGTTCTTTCCCCCTCCACTTT.